The present T cell receptor (beta chain) was sequenced within a study of cytomegalovirus exposure and HLA in healthy donors. Study at large: Early released data comprised about 84 million unique TCRs from HLA-typed donors. The study placed approximately 78% of its 398 genotyped donors in the Caucasian-associated ancestry cluster. Findings and limits, study-wide: There were a few CMV-associated chains whose specificity for CMV antigens was confirmed in vitro.

Vbeta (60) and Jbeta (13) primers were used in the PCR. Using immunoSEQ multiplex PCR, the repertoire was profiled, and TCRdb retains in-frame clones only, with some absent. The sample holds roughly 180,000 clones, about 78% seen once. V shed 2 bases and J shed 2 bases, with 10 bases lying between them. Germline values: CDR1 SGHRS, CDR2 YFSETQ. The CDR3 loop spans 14 amino acids. This clone was picked up a small number of times. Its specificity is unknown. The source material was PBMCs. This TCR was recovered from a woman between 45 and 60 years old in good health and CMV-seropositive. The chain carries TRBV5-1 and TRBJ1-2, with D possibly matching TRBD1 (5 bases). CDR3 sequence: CASSLDSSNYGYTF. The CDR3 DNA reads TGCGCCAGCAGCTTAGACAGCTCAAACTATGGCTACACCTTC. The full variable domain, completed using reference TRBV5-1 and TRBJ1-2, is KAGVTQTPRYLIKTRGQQVTLSCSPISGHRSVSWYQQTPGQGLQFLFEYFSETQRNKGNFPGRFSGRQFSNSRSEMNVSTLELGDSALYLCASSLDSSNYGYTFGSGTRLTVV.